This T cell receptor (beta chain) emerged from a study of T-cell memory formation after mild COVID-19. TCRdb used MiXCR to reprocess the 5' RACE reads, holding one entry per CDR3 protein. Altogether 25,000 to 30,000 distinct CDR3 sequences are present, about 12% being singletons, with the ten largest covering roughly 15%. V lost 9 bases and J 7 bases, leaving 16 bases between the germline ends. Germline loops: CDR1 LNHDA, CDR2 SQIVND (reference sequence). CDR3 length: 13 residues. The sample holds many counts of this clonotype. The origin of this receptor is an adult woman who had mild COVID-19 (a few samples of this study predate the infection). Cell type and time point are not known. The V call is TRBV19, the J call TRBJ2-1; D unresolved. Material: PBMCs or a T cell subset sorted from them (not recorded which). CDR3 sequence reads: CASKPREGNEQFF. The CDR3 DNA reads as TGTGCCAGCAAACCTAGGGAAGGAAATGAGCAGTTCTTC.